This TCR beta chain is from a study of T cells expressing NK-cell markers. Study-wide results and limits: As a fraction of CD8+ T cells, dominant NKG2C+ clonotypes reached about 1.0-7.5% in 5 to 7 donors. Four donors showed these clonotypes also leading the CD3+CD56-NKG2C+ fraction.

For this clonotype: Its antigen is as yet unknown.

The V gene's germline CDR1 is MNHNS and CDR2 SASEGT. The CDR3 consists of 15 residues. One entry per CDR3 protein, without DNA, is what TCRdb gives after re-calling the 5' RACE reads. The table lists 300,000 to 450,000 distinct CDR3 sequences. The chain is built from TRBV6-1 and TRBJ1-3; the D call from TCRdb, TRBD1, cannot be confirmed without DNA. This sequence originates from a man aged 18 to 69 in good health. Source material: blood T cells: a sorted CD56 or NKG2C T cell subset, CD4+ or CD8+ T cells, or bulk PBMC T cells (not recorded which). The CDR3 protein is CASKPRQGVGNTIYF.